The rows below give T cell receptor beta chains drawn from one sample of a study of blood T cell repertoires in COVID-19. Clones were sequenced by immunoSEQ multiplex PCR, and TCRdb holds only the in-frame ones, with some missing. The table records hundreds of thousands of clones, 88% of them present only once. The source material was peripheral blood. The source is a woman in her 70s with COVID-19, enrolled during active disease. CDR3s include the opening cysteine and the closing phenylalanine or tryptophan. The D gene is left open where the match is weak. Not every row has a clone size; where given, it reads once, few, many or a size class.

.	TRBJ2-2	.	TRBV27	TGTGCCAGCAGTTTATATGTGGAGCCGAACACCGGGGAGCTGTTTTTT	CASSLYVEPNTGELFF
.	TRBJ1-4	.	TRBV5-1	TGCGCCAGCAGCATCGACAGTCCGTTTGGGAAACTGTTTTTT	CASSIDSPFGKLFF
.	TRBJ2-5	TRBD1	TRBV15	TGTGCCACCAGCGACCCGGGACAGGGGCTAGGAGAGACCCAGTACTTC	CATSDPGQGLGETQYF
.	TRBJ2-7	.	TRBV4-1	TGCGCCAGCAGCCCGCAACAGGGTTACGAGCAGTACTTC	CASSPQQGYEQYF
.	TRBJ2-7	TRBD2	TRBV9	TGTGCCAGCAGCACTCTAGCGGGAGGTAAAGAGCAGTACTTC	CASSTLAGGKEQYF
few	TRBJ2-1	TRBD2	TRBV5-3	TGTGCCAGAAGCTTGGAAGGGACTAGCTACGATGAGCAGTTCTTC	CARSLEGTSYDEQFF
once	TRBJ2-7	.	TRBV19	TGTGCCAGTAGCCGGCTCCCAGGCGATTCCTACGAGCAGTACTTC	CASSRLPGDSYEQYF
.	TRBJ2-6	.	TRBV27	TGTGCCAGCAGCGCCGACATTGGGGCCAACGTCCTGACTTTC	CASSADIGANVLTF
.	TRBJ2-3	.	TRBV18	TGTGCCAGCTCACCCCAGGGTGGGGCAGAGGATACGCAGTATTTT	CASSPQGGAEDTQYF
.	TRBJ1-4	.	TRBV28	TGTGCCAGCAGTGCGAATGAAAAACTGTTTTTT	CASSANEKLFF
few	TRBJ2-7	TRBD1	TRBV30	TGTGCCTGGAGGACAGGGTCCTACGAGCAGTACTTC	CAWRTGSYEQYF
.	TRBJ1-2	.	TRBV3-1/TRBV3-2	TGTGCCAGCAGCCAAGTTTCTCCGGGGGGCTACACCTTC	CASSQVSPGGYTF
.	TRBJ2-7	TRBD2	TRBV5-5	TGTGCCAGCAGCCGTCCCAGCGGGACCTACGAGCAGTACTTC	CASSRPSGTYEQYF
.	TRBJ2-1	.	TRBV2	TGTGCCAGCAGTGTTAGTCGGACTATCAATGAGCAGTTCTTC	CASSVSRTINEQFF
.	TRBJ2-3	TRBD1	TRBV5-1	TGCGCCAGCAGCTTGGCAGGGACAGGGCAAGATACGCAGTATTTT	CASSLAGTGQDTQYF
.	TRBJ1-1	TRBD1	TRBV28	TGTGCCAGCCTACCACAGGGGAAGAACACTGAAGCTTTCTTT	CASLPQGKNTEAFF
.	TRBJ2-3	.	TRBV5-4	TGTGCCAGCAGCTGGGCCTTGGCGGGAACGACAGATACGCAGTATTTT	CASSWALAGTTDTQYF
.	TRBJ1-6	.	TRBV5-1	TGCGCCAGCAGCATCCGAGGACGCAGGGAAAATTCACCCCTCCACTTT	CASSIRGRRENSPLHF
.	TRBJ1-6	.	TRBV6-5	TGTGCCAGCAGTTACCGGGGATCCAATAATTCACCCCTCCACTTT	CASSYRGSNNSPLHF
.	TRBJ1-3	.	TRBV5-1	TGCGCCAGCAGCTTGGAGGAACAGGCCGCAGGAAACACCATATATTTT	CASSLEEQAAGNTIYF
.	TRBJ2-1	.	TRBV19	TGTGCCAGTAGTGAATCCACTCCGAACAGGGAGTTCTTC	CASSESTPNREFF
.	TRBJ1-5	.	TRBV19	TGTGCCAGTAGCCCCCTCGTTCAGCCCCAGCATTTT	CASSPLVQPQHF